One and the same sample provided the 6 T cell receptor beta chains below, sequenced in a study of response to subunit inactivated influenza vaccine. TCRdb re-analysed the RT-PCR reads in MiXCR, keeping a single row per CDR3 protein. The sample contains about 570,000 distinct CDR3 sequences, 10% to 12% of which appear only once. The sample also formed part of further work on T cells expressing NK-cell markers. That report adds: TCR beta libraries carry UMIs added by 5'RACE template switching.

The material was PBMCs from blood, obtained on the day of vaccination. The receptors stem from a man aged 50 or older who received an inactivated influenza vaccine.

The J gene is TRBJ1-2, the V gene TRBV7-9; 7 bases map to TRBD1. The V gene end was trimmed by 1 base and the J gene end by 2 bases; junction bases not matched to a gene: 7. The germline V gene has CDR1 SEHNR and CDR2 FQNEAQ (reference sequence). CDR3 length: 16 amino acids. The DNA of the CDR3 is TGTGCCAGCAGCTTAGGCCCGGGACAGCGAAACTATGGCTACACCTTC. Protein sequence: CASSLGPGQRNYGYTF.

This chain connects TRBV6-2 or TRBV6-3 to TRBJ2-1; 9 nucleotides align to TRBD1. V lost 6 bases, J lost 12 bases, and 6 bases stayed unmatched. In germline, CDR1 is MNHEY, CDR2 SVGEGT. The CDR3 is made up of 12 amino acids. CDR3 loop: CASRGTGLRQFF. Here the CDR3 DNA reads TGTGCCAGCAGGGGGACAGGGTTGAGGCAGTTCTTC.

The V gene is TRBV13, the J gene TRBJ2-1; D may be TRBD2 (6 bases). The germline V gene encodes CDR1 PRHDT and CDR2 FYEKMQ (reference sequence). This CDR3 contains 15 residues. Between the trimmed V and J ends, which lost 4 bases and 7 bases, there was a span of 17 bases. CDR3 sequence: CASSSPGRYNNEQFF. The CDR3 DNA sequence: TGTGCCAGCAGCTCCCCCGGGAGATACAATAATGAGCAGTTCTTC.

This clonotype was detected ten times or more. In DNA form, the CDR3 reads TGTGCCAGCAGTTACTCGGGCAGGGGAGGATTTATGACTGAAGCTTTCTTT. Its translation is CASSYSGRGGFMTEAFF. This chain uses TRBV6-2 or TRBV6-3 with TRBJ1-1, with D perhaps matching TRBD1 (6 bases). CDR1 and CDR2 from the germline V gene are MNHEY and SVGEGT. The CDR3 runs 17 residues. Trimming took 0 bases from V and 5 from J, leaving 19 bases between them.

The chain carries TRBV7-2 and TRBJ2-7; tentatively, D is TRBD2 (6 bases). Trimming pared 5 bases from V and 4 bases from J, leaving 15 bases between. CDR3 length: 14 amino acids. Germline lookup yields CDR1 SGHTA and CDR2 FQGNSA. CDR3 nucleotides: TGTGCCAGCAGCCCTAGAGGAGGGAAGTACGAGCAGTACTTC. Its protein product is CASSPRGGKYEQYF.

This clonotype was seen repeatedly, ten times or more. This chain joins TRBV12-3 or TRBV12-4 and TRBJ1-1, with D possibly being TRBD1 (6 bases). Deletions cut 3 bases from V and 5 bases from J, with 10 bases between. The CDR3 runs to 13 residues. The CDR3 sequence is CASSFGGQTEAFF. CDR3 sequence (DNA): TGTGCCAGCAGTTTCGGGGGGCAGACTGAAGCTTTCTTT.